This T cell receptor (beta chain) was observed in a study of cytomegalovirus exposure and HLA in healthy donors (dated 2017 in TCRdb). Background on the whole study: A later analysis indicated that the 120 validation repertoires were generated on the platform also employed for the 670 or so repertoires of the first cohort. The study aimed to test whether signatures of past pathogen exposure could be identified by cataloging public T cell receptors. Along with the approximately 670-subject first cohort, a separate validation cohort of around 110 different subjects was used. The study combined high-throughput TCR immunosequencing, statistical association of individual TCRs with disease status, and machine learning to predict cytomegalovirus infection status. Results and caveats for the whole study, not just this receptor: In both the original and validation cohorts, the classifier was reported to diagnose cytomegalovirus status with high specificity and sensitivity. The validation cohort had no HLA typing available for a later analysis, so co-occurrence within that cohort was assessed over all 120 or so repertoires. The authors suggested that the approach could potentially be generalized to other disease states and immunological phenotypes. In vitro tests confirmed that three of the cytomegalovirus-associated TCR beta chains recognize cytomegalovirus antigens. Of the cluster scores, around 95% were above 0 in a later analysis, which found that TCRs clustered in the first cohort also tended to co-occur in the approximately 130 validation repertoires. Most TCR sequences were seen in very few donors, while some public TCRs were found in many individuals. The study listed 150 to 200 TCR beta chains as associated with cytomegalovirus.

Details on this clone: Which antigen it targets is not known. Base-call qualities are not available, and no considerably larger clone is one nucleotide away.

Library creation used the immunoSEQ multiplex PCR assay. The authors' analysis ran thus. To diagnose cytomegalovirus status from the catalog of TCR beta chain sequences, a statistical classification framework was built. This immuneACCESS table, as held by TCRdb, lists in-frame sequences with V and J called but not all clones. Of the missing ones, under half trace to an unresolved V gene in checked studies; the others have no known cause. Clone size and V and J calls were adopted from that table, with D and trimming inferred from the DNA. The sample includes 300,000 to 400,000 clones, with 86% observed a single time. The ten largest account for roughly 0.75% of the sample. The donors were included in the validation cohort of 130 or so subjects, a group kept apart from the roughly 700-subject first cohort. The clonotype originates from a woman in her late teens or twenties in good health and CMV-seronegative. The specimen sequenced was PBMCs.

The CDR3 sequence is CASSLFREINEQYF. In nucleotides, the sequence is TGTGCCAGCAGTTTATTTCGGGAGATTAACGAGCAGTACTTC. The rearranged segments are TRBV28 and TRBJ2-7; 6 matching bases give a weak D call of TRBD2. The germline V gene provides CDR1 MDHEN and CDR2 SYDVKM. At the junction V is shortened by 1 base and J by 5 bases, with 12 bases in between. The CDR3 spans 14 residues, from the cysteine through the phenylalanine. Only the CDR3 DNA is retained, 42 bases long and in frame from the first base.